The text below deals with one T cell receptor beta chain. Per the original methods: Concordance between patient CD8+ clones exceeding 1% and published virus-specific TCRB sequences was infrequent. TCRdb's copy holds only in-frame clones and misses some; the assay was immunoSEQ multiplex PCR. That table supplies the V and J calls and clone size; D and trimming were determined from the DNA. The repertoire holds 14,000 or so clones, with more than 60% as singletons. The data were taken from a study of somatic mutations in cytotoxic T cells in rheumatoid arthritis. The source material was CD8+ T cells sorted from blood. The sequence was collected from an adult with rheumatoid arthritis.

The CDR3 loop is CASSSRSGNTIYF. The CDR3 DNA reads TGTGCCAGCAGCTCCCGATCTGGAAACACCATATATTTT. The chain uses TRBV5-4 and TRBJ1-3; D uncertain. Germline assignment: CDR1 SGHNT and CDR2 YYREEE (reference sequence). The CDR3 runs 13 residues. Trimming removed 3 bases at V and 1 base at J, with 5 bases between.